Detailed here is one T cell receptor (beta chain). Its antigen remains unknown. The data were produced by immunoSEQ multiplex PCR, yet TCRdb's version contains in-frame clones alone and is incomplete. The sample consists of around 150,000 clones, roughly 88% of them appearing once. The data belong to a study of T cell responses to AZD1222 COVID-19 vaccine. The CDR3 is 16 residues long. The V gene's germline CDR1 is MNHNY and CDR2 SVGAGI (reference sequence). V lost 2 bases and J 5 bases, leaving 18 bases between the germline ends. Study-wide results and limits: The study found Spike-specific TCR breadth and depth rose after two AZD1222 doses.

The rearrangement joins TRBV6-6 to TRBJ1-2; D perhaps matches TRBD1 (5 bases). The receptor's source is an adult who received the AZD1222 COVID-19 vaccine. Sequencing used peripheral blood, obtained 28 days after the second AZD1222 dose. The CDR3 reads CASSYGQEAEGYGYTF. Written as DNA, the CDR3 is TGTGCCAGCAGTTACGGGCAGGAGGCCGAGGGGTATGGCTACACCTTC.